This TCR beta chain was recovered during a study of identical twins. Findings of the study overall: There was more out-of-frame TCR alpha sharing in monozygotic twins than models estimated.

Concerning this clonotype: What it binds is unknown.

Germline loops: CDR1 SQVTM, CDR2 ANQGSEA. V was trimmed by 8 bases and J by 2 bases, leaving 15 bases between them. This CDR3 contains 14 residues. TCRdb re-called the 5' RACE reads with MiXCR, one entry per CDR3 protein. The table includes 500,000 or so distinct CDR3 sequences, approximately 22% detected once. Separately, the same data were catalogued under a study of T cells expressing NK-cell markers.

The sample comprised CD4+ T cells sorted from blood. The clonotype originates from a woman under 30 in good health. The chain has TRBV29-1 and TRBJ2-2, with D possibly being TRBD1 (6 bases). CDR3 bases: TGCAGCCCCGAAGGGGGAACTAACACCGGGGAGCTGTTTTTT. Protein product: CSPEGGTNTGELFF.